The 30 T cell receptor beta chains reported below all come from one sample, sequenced in a study of persistence of HIV-infected CD4 T cells (dated by TCRdb to 2020 to 2022). In light of the paper, this sample's treatment or condition label describes: suppressive antiretroviral therapy. Cells were stimulated with anti-CD3/anti-CD28 magnetic beads as a nonspecific positive control representing the CD4+ T cell repertoire. Responding CD4+ T cells were sorted on the basis of upregulation of both CD40 ligand and CD69. For these receptors, no antigen is known. TCRbeta repertoires were sequenced from genomic DNA with the immunoSEQ hsTCRB assay version 4 in survey mode. TCRdb took over this immuneACCESS table, retaining in-frame rearrangements with V and J assigned. Such tables are incomplete; in checked studies, under half of the missing clones stem from an unresolved V gene, and the remainder is unexplained. In this sample the table shows 40,000 to 45,000 clones, approximately 93% of which occur a single time. The ten biggest clones cover 1.5% to 2% of the sample.

Material: CD4+ T cells sorted from PBMCs after approximately 20-hour stimulation, obtained from a patient who received antiretroviral therapy. The cell subset or site label corresponds to: CD40L+CD69+ CD4 T cells responding to anti-CD3/anti-CD28 beads, representing the overall repertoire. The receptors derive from an adult man with HIV who was CMV-seropositive.

The J gene is TRBJ1-5, the V gene TRBV2; D is unresolved. V lost 3 bases to trimming and J lost 0 bases, with 6 bases between them. The CDR3 sequence is 14 residues long. Germline loops: CDR1 SNHLY, CDR2 FYNNEI. The CDR3 DNA follows: TGTGCCAGCAGTGACACAAATAGCAATCAGCCCCAGCATTTT. This gives the protein CASSDTNSNQPQHF.

The chain uses TRBV4-1 and TRBJ2-3; D is unclear. Trimming stripped 4 bases from V and 5 bases from J, with 4 bases between. Germline CDR1 MGHRA, CDR2 YSYEKL. The CDR3 extends over 11 amino acids. CDR3 amino acids: CASSLGDTQYF. CDR3 DNA: TGCGCCAGCAGCCTTGGAGATACGCAGTATTTT.

The rearrangement joins TRBV19 to TRBJ2-1, with 9 bases fitting TRBD2. This CDR3 has 15 residues. The V segment lost 9 bases and the J segment 7 bases; nucleotides outside the gene matches: 13. Germline V lookup: CDR1 LNHDA, CDR2 SQIVND (reference sequence). CDR3 sequence (DNA): TGTGCCAGCACGGACCCGGGACTAGCCGGTAATGAGCAGTTCTTC. Protein: CASTDPGLAGNEQFF.

The J gene is TRBJ2-2, the V gene TRBV6-6; D is perhaps TRBD1 (5 bases). Germline CDR1 and CDR2: MNHNY and SVGAGI (reference sequence). Trimming cost V 7 bases and J 4 bases, with 10 bases left between them. CDR3 size: 13 residues. CDR3 region: CASKIGATGELFF. The CDR3 DNA follows: TGTGCCAGCAAGATTGGGGCCACCGGGGAGCTGTTTTTT.

V usage is TRBV2 and J usage is TRBJ2-2; tentative D call: TRBD2 (7 bases). V dropped 6 bases and J dropped 4 bases, with 12 bases sitting between them. The CDR3 has 14 residues. The germline V gene has CDR1 SNHLY and CDR2 FYNNEI. CDR3 sequence reads: CASRGGGGTGELFF. The DNA for the CDR3 is TGTGCCAGCAGAGGGGGAGGGGGCACCGGGGAGCTGTTTTTT.

The rearrangement joins TRBV5-1 to TRBJ2-7, with D possibly TRBD2 on 6 matching bases. The CDR3 extends over 13 amino acids. V was clipped by 4 bases and J by 0 bases, with 8 bases between them. Germline V gene data show CDR1 as SGHRS and CDR2 as YFSETQ. This CDR3 reads CASSREASYEQYF. CDR3 DNA: TGCGCCAGCAGCAGGGAGGCCTCCTACGAGCAGTACTTC.

The rearrangement uses TRBV5-8 and TRBJ2-1; D unresolved. This CDR3 region has 12 residues. V was pared by 2 bases and J by 9 bases, with 9 bases between. Germline CDR1 reads SGHTS; CDR2 reads YDEGEE. The CDR3 here is CASSLNWSEQFF. CDR3 nucleotide sequence: TGTGCCAGCAGCTTAAACTGGAGTGAGCAGTTCTTC. The variable domain in full, with the rest retrieved from reference TRBV5-8 and TRBJ2-1, is EAGVTQSPTHLIKTRGQQATLRCSPISGHTSVYWYQQALGLGLQFLLWYDEGEERNRGNFPPRFSGRQFPNYSSELNVNALELEDSALYLCASSLNWSEQFFGPGTRLTVL.

V and J are TRBV11-3 and TRBJ2-7; D is possibly TRBD1 (6 bases). Trimming left V 5 bases short and J 2 bases short, with 13 bases between. The CDR3 is 14 residues long. The germline V gene has CDR1 SGHNT and CDR2 YENEEA. The CDR3 nucleotides read TGTGCCAGCAGCGGCCAGGGGCGTCCCTACGAGCAGTACTTC. Translated, it gives CASSGQGRPYEQYF.

The chain is built from TRBV7-2 and TRBJ2-3; D remains ambiguous. The V gene lost 5 bases and the J gene lost 4 bases, with 16 bases spanning the gap. The CDR3 totals 15 residues. Germline V CDR1 and CDR2: SGHTA, FQGNSA. CDR3 coding DNA: TGTGCCAGCAGCCTAAGGTTGGCGGCCCCAGATACGCAGTATTTT. Translation gives CASSLRLAAPDTQYF.

The V call is TRBV2, the J call TRBJ2-2; 7 bases fit TRBD2. This CDR3 contains 15 residues. The germline gives CDR1 SNHLY, CDR2 FYNNEI. V shed 6 bases, J shed 0 bases, and the junction held 4 bases outside the gene matches. In DNA, the CDR3 is TGTGCCAGCAGGGGGGGGACGTCGAACACCGGGGAGCTGTTTTTT. Its translation is CASRGGTSNTGELFF.

The V gene is TRBV5-4, the J gene TRBJ2-5; maybe TRBD2 (6 bases). This CDR3 spans 14 amino acids. Per germline, CDR1 SGHNT and CDR2 YYREEE (reference sequence). V was clipped by 2 bases and J by 5 bases, with 13 bases between them. The CDR3 loop is CASSLGGLRETQYF. CDR3 in DNA: TGTGCCAGCAGCTTAGGAGGGCTGAGGGAGACCCAGTACTTC.

For the CDR3, the DNA is TGTGCCAGCAGTTCCGACAGGGTGGTCCACGAGCAGTACTTC. Protein product: CASSSDRVVHEQYF. J is TRBJ2-7 and V is TRBV7-6; TRBD1 agrees at 7 bases. Unmatched junction bases numbered 10, after V lost 6 bases and J lost 5 bases. Germline values: CDR1 SGHVS, CDR2 FNYEAQ. The CDR3 runs to 14 residues.

The chain combines TRBV2 with TRBJ2-2, with D possibly being TRBD2 (6 bases). The CDR3 has 15 residues. V was clipped by 6 bases and J by 2 bases, with 13 bases between them. Germline assignment: CDR1 SNHLY and CDR2 FYNNEI. The CDR3 DNA reads TGTGCCAGCAGCCCCCCGGGGGAAAACACCGGGGAGCTGTTTTTT. Translated, it gives CASSPPGENTGELFF.

The chain links TRBV6-6 to TRBJ1-4; 9 bases map to TRBD1. V lost 5 bases to trimming and J lost 3 bases; unmatched junction nucleotides: 10. There are 17 residues in the CDR3. Germline-derived CDR1 and CDR2 are MNHNY and SVGAGI (reference sequence). The CDR3 loop is CASSQQGALWSNEKLFF. The CDR3 coding sequence is TGTGCCAGCAGTCAACAGGGGGCCCTTTGGTCTAATGAAAAACTGTTTTTT.

The V call is TRBV29-1, the J call TRBJ1-1; TRBD1 agrees at 9 bases. V lost 8 bases to trimming and J lost 5 bases; unmatched junction nucleotides: 6. The CDR3 covers 12 residues. CDR1 is SQVTM and CDR2 is ANQGSEA in the germline V gene. This chain's CDR3 is CSFTGGETEAFF. The CDR3 region has the DNA TGCAGCTTCACAGGGGGCGAGACTGAAGCTTTCTTT.

This chain links TRBV29-1 with TRBJ1-3; D unresolved. V was pared by 3 bases and J by 2 bases, with 8 bases between. The CDR3 consists of 13 residues. CDR1 is SQVTM, CDR2 ANQGSEA, per germline. CDR3 sequence: CSVEFGTGNTIYF. CDR3 bases: TGCAGCGTTGAGTTCGGGACTGGAAACACCATATATTTT.

The chain has TRBV4-2 and TRBJ2-1, with TRBD2 matching over 12 bases. The CDR3 length is 18 residues. J lost 6 bases, V lost 4 bases, and 13 bases had no gene match. Germline lookup yields CDR1 LGHNA and CDR2 YNFKEQ. CDR3 loop: CASSRKYALAGGINEQFF. CDR3 nucleotides: TGTGCCAGCAGCCGGAAATATGCTCTAGCGGGGGGGATCAATGAGCAGTTCTTC.

This chain links TRBV7-2 with TRBJ1-2, with TRBD1 matching over 11 bases. Germline V gene sequence: CDR1 SGHTA, CDR2 FQGNSA. This CDR3 contains 14 residues. V was clipped by 5 bases and J by 6 bases; unmatched bases: 5. CDR3 sequence: CASSVMGQGDGYTF. In DNA form, the CDR3 reads TGTGCCAGCAGCGTGATGGGACAGGGGGATGGCTACACCTTC.

The CDR3 loop reads CASSQKGHTEAFF. In nucleotides, the CDR3 is TGTGCCAGCAGCCAAAAGGGACACACTGAAGCTTTCTTT. The chain recombines TRBV3-1 (or the pseudogene TRBV3-2) with TRBJ1-1, with a tentative D call TRBD1 (5 bases). Germline-derived CDR1 and CDR2 are LGHDT and YNNKEL (reference sequence). The CDR3 is 13 amino acids. V lost 2 bases, J lost 3 bases, and 7 bases lay in between.

The chain is built from TRBV6-5 and TRBJ2-7, with 10 nucleotides matching TRBD1. CDR1 is MNHEY, CDR2 SVGAGI, per germline. CDR3 size: 15 residues. Unmatched junction bases numbered 7, after V lost 5 bases and J lost 3 bases. Here the CDR3 reads CASSTQWTGGYEQYF. As DNA, the CDR3 is TGTGCCAGCAGTACCCAATGGACAGGGGGCTACGAGCAGTACTTC.

This rearrangement joins TRBV9 to TRBJ1-3; 7 bases are a match to TRBD1. The CDR3 covers 14 residues. Germline values: CDR1 SGDLS, CDR2 YYNGEE. J gave up 4 bases and V 7 bases, and 8 bases lay outside the gene matches. DNA for the CDR3: TGTGCCAGCGGGCTTGGGACAGAAGGAAACACCATATATTTT. It yields the protein CASGLGTEGNTIYF.

The chain combines TRBV5-5 with TRBJ1-5; 7 bases agree with TRBD1. This CDR3 has 18 amino acids. The germline V gene has CDR1 SGHKS and CDR2 YYEKEE (reference sequence). The V and J ends lost 0 bases and 3 bases, in that order; junction bases with no gene match: 12. In DNA, the CDR3 is TGTGCCAGCAGCTTGGGGTCTACAGGGGCGATTTCCAATCAGCCCCAGCATTTT. This gives the protein CASSLGSTGAISNQPQHF.

The J gene is TRBJ2-6, the V gene TRBV5-1; tentative D call: TRBD2 (5 bases). The ends were cut back, 7 bases at V and 2 bases at J, with 13 bases in the middle. This CDR3 has 15 residues. Germline-derived CDR1 and CDR2 are SGHRS and YFSETQ. For the CDR3, the DNA is TGCGCCAGCGGACCCGGGATAGCTGGGGCCAACGTCCTGACTTTC. It codes for CASGPGIAGANVLTF.

The gene calls are TRBV4-1 and TRBJ2-7; either TRBD1 or TRBD2 may supply D (5 bases each). CDR1 and CDR2 (germline): MGHRA, YSYEKL. This CDR3 is built from 16 residues. V was trimmed by 1 base and J by 4 bases, leaving 17 bases between them. The CDR3 protein is CASSQAVGQGAYEQYF. DNA of the CDR3: TGCGCCAGCAGCCAAGCCGTTGGGCAGGGAGCTTACGAGCAGTACTTC.

CDR3: CASSISGGDTGELFF. CDR3 in DNA: TGTGCCAGCAGCATCAGCGGGGGGGACACCGGGGAGCTGTTTTTT. The chain uses TRBV7-2 and TRBJ2-2, with 10 nucleotides matching TRBD2. Per the germline V gene, CDR1 is SGHTA and CDR2 is FQGNSA. The CDR3 spans 15 residues. Trimming at V came to 5 bases and at J to 3 bases, leaving 3 bases not matched to a gene.

The V gene is TRBV10-3, the J gene TRBJ2-7; 7 nucleotides agree with TRBD2. V lost 5 bases to trimming and J lost 2 bases; unmatched junction nucleotides: 6. Germline CDR1 and CDR2: ENHRY and SYGVKD. CDR3 length: 14 residues. CDR3 DNA sequence: TGTGCCATCAGTATGACTAGCCAGACCTACGAGCAGTACTTC. This gives the protein CAISMTSQTYEQYF.

V and J are TRBV7-9 and TRBJ2-7, with D perhaps matching TRBD1 (5 bases). The CDR3 spans 15 residues. The germline V and J ends were trimmed by 2 bases and 2 bases, with 13 bases remaining between them. The germline V gene encodes CDR1 SEHNR and CDR2 FQNEAQ (reference sequence). DNA of the CDR3: TGTGCCAGCAGCTTACAGGGTAGCCCTACCTACGAGCAGTACTTC. Translating it yields CASSLQGSPTYEQYF.

This chain links TRBV28 with TRBJ2-7; 8 bases align to TRBD2. Germline lookup yields CDR1 MDHEN and CDR2 SYDVKM. This CDR3 has 17 amino acids. V dropped 5 bases and J dropped 12; count of bases not matched to a gene: 24. The CDR3 DNA reads as TGTGCCAGCAGTCGGGGGGGGCGTGAACGGTTCCCGGTTCCCGCGTACTTC. Protein sequence: CASSRGGRERFPVPAYF.

This rearrangement joins TRBV27 to TRBJ1-1; no reliable D call. V lost 7 bases and J lost 0, with 12 bases in between. Germline V CDR1 and CDR2: MNHEY, SMNVEV (reference sequence). CDR3 length: 14 amino acids. This CDR3 is CASTPLGLNTEAFF. CDR3 bases: TGTGCCAGCACCCCTTTGGGGTTGAACACTGAAGCTTTCTTT.

V gene TRBV18 combines with J gene TRBJ2-1; 8 bases agree with TRBD1. CDR1 is KGHSH and CDR2 is LQKENI in the germline V gene. The CDR3 totals 13 residues. V gave up 3 bases and J gave up 8 bases; unmatched junction bases: 3. For the CDR3, the DNA is TGTGCCAGCTCACCTGGGACAGGCGATGAGCAGTTCTTC. This codes for CASSPGTGDEQFF.